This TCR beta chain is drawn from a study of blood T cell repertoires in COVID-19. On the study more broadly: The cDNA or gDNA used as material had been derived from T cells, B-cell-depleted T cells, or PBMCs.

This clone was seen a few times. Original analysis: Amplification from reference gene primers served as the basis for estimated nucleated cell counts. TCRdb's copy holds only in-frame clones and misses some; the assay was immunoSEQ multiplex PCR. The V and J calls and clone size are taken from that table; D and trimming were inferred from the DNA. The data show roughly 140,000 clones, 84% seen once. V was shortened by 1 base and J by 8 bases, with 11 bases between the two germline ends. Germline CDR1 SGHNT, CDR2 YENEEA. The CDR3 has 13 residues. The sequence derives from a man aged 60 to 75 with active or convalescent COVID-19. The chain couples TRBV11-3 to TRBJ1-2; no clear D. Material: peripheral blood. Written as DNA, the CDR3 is TGTGCCAGCAGCTTAGGAGTGACGGAGGGCTACACCTTC. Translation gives CASSLGVTEGYTF. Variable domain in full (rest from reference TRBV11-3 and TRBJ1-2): EAGVVQSPRYKIIEKKQPVAFWCNPISGHNTLYWYLQNLGQGPELLIRYENEEAVDDSQLPKDRFSAERLKGVDSTLKIQPAELGDSAVYLCASSLGVTEGYTFGSGTRLTVV.